This T cell receptor (beta chain) originates from a study of blood T cell repertoires in COVID-19. At the level of the study: Spain, Italy and the United States supplied samples that represented acute and convalescent COVID-19. PBMCs, B-cell-depleted T cells, or T cells provided the cDNA or gDNA that made up the material.

V was cut by 4 bases and J by 6 bases, with 11 bases left in between. The CDR3 runs to 12 residues. Germline CDR1 is SGHRS and CDR2 is YFSETQ. This clone has only a few counts. Methods used by the authors: Scientists estimated how many nucleated cells there were by amplifying reference gene primers. Clones were read by immunoSEQ multiplex PCR, and TCRdb kept only the in-frame ones, dropping some. V, J and clone size were drawn from that table, and D and trimming were deduced from the DNA. The sample contains fewer than 250,000 clones, over 75% of which appear only once. This receptor was identified in a woman between 45 and 60 years old with acute or convalescent COVID-19. V usage is TRBV5-1 and J usage is TRBJ2-7, with a possible D match to TRBD2 (6 bases). The specimen was peripheral blood. The CDR3 nucleotides read TGCGCCAGCAGCCGGCGGGGAGTCGAGCAGTACTTC. Amino acids: CASSRRGVEQYF.